The rows below give T cell receptor beta chains drawn from one sample of a study of blood T cell repertoires in COVID-19. Only in-frame clones appear in the TCRdb table, and some are missing; sequencing was by immunoSEQ multiplex PCR. This table has more than 450,000 clones, about 90% appearing once. Sample: PBMCs or T cells enriched from blood (not recorded which). The receptors originated from a young woman who had recovered from COVID-19. Both conserved end residues are part of each CDR3.

j_call v_call cdr3_aa
TRBJ2-2 TRBV27 CASSLWQGAGELFF
TRBJ1-3 TRBV6-5 CASPQVFSGNTIYF
TRBJ1-6 TRBV28 CASSLGRADSPLHF
TRBJ2-2 TRBV30 CGLSPETGELFF
TRBJ1-5 TRBV19 CASSRTGVGILYNQPQHF
TRBJ1-6 TRBV5-3 CARSLDSRDNSPLHF
TRBJ1-3 TRBV19 CASSIVGGAAGNTIYF
TRBJ1-2 TRBV7-2 CASSLQQGTFYGYTF
TRBJ1-5 TRBV15 CATSRSEEPQHF
TRBJ2-5 TRBV7-9 CASRSTSGGPKETQYF
TRBJ2-2 TRBV2 CASRPRDTYTGELFF
TRBJ1-5 TRBV30 CAWSAGQGRANQPQHF
TRBJ2-1 TRBV7-2 CASSLIAGGLNEQFF
TRBJ2-7 TRBV2 CASKDRAYEQYF
TRBJ2-7 TRBV4-1 CASSQDGQGAEQYF
TRBJ2-4 TRBV5-1 CASSSRDSGAKNIQYF
TRBJ1-2 TRBV7-9 CASSLGGRGVFGYTF
TRBJ1-6 TRBV28 CATRQGYNSPLHF
TRBJ1-1 TRBV9 CASSFDLGSTEAFF
TRBJ1-6 TRBV7-8 CASSRKDRGSSPLHF
TRBJ2-7 TRBV15 CATSREGGVTYEQYF
TRBJ1-5 TRBV4-2 CASSQQGSPDQPQHF
TRBJ1-1 TRBV7-9 CASSFRANAFF
TRBJ1-1 TRBV30 CAWSVAGNTEAFF
TRBJ2-7 TRBV7-9 CASSLSTRDEQYF
TRBJ1-2 TRBV3-1/TRBV3-2 CASSQWGQGYTF
TRBJ2-2 TRBV10-2 CASKGYRDGELFF
TRBJ2-1 TRBV28 CASSPVGLTGEQFF
TRBJ2-2 TRBV5-1 CASSPRGAGGPAGELFF